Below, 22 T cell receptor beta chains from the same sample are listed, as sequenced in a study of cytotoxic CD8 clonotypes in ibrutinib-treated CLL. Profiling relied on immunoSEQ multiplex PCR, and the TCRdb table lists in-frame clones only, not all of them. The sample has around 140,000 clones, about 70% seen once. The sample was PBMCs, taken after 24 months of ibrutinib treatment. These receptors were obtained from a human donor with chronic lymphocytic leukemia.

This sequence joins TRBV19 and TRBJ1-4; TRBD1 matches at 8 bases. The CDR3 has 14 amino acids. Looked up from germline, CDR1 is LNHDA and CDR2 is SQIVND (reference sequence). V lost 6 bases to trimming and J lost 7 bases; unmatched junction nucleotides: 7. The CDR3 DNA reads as TGTGCCAGTAGCCAACAGGGGGGAGTTGAAAAACTGTTTTTT. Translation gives CASSQQGGVEKLFF.

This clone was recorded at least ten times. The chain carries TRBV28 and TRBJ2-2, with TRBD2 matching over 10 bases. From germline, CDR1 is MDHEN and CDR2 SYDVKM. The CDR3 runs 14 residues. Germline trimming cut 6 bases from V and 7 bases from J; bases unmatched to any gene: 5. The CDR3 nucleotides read TGTGCCAGCAGCCCGGGACTAGCGAACGGGGAGCTGTTTTTT. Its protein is CASSPGLANGELFF. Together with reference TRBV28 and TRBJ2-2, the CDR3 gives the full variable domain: DVKVTQSSRYLVKRTGEKVFLECVQDMDHENMFWYRQDPGLGLRLIYFSYDVKMKEKGDIPEGYSVSREKKERFSLILESASTNQTSMYLCASSPGLANGELFFGEGSRLTVL.

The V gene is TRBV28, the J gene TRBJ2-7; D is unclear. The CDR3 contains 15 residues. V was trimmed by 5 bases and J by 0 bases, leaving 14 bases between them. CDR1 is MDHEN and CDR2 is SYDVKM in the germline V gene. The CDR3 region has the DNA TGTGCCAGCAGTCCATGGACGGTGAGCTCCTACGAGCAGTACTTC. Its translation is CASSPWTVSSYEQYF.

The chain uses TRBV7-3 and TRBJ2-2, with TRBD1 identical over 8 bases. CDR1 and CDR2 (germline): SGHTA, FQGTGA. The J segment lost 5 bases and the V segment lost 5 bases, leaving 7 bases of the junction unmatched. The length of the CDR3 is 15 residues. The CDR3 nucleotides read TGTGCCAGCAGCCCCACGGACAGGGAAACCGGGGAGCTGTTTTTT. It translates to CASSPTDRETGELFF. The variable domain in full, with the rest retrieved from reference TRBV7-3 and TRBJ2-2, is GAGVSQTPSNKVTEKGKYVELRCDPISGHTALYWYRQSLGQGPEFLIYFQGTGAADDSGLPNDRFFAVRPEGSVSTLKIQRTERGDSAVYLCASSPTDRETGELFFGEGSRLTVL.

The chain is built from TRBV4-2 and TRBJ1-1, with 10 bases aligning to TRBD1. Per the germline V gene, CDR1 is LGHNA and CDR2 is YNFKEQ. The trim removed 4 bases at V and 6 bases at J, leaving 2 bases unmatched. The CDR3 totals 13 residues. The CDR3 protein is CASSRDRGSEAFF. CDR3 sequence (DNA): TGTGCCAGCAGCCGGGACAGGGGCTCTGAAGCTTTCTTT.

The CDR3 DNA follows: TGCGCCAGCAGGGGGGTGATGAACACTGAAGCTTTCTTT. It is translated as CASRGVMNTEAFF. The chain joins TRBV5-1 to TRBJ1-1, with D perhaps TRBD1 (5 bases). The CDR3 loop spans 13 amino acids. V was trimmed by 5 bases and J by 0 bases, leaving 8 bases between them. CDR1 and CDR2 (germline): SGHRS, YFSETQ.

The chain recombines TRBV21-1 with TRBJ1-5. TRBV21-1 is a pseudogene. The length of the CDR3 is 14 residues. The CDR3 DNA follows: TGTGCCAGCAGCAAAGTAAGGAGCAATCAGCCCCAGCATTTT. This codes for CASSKVRSNQPQHF.

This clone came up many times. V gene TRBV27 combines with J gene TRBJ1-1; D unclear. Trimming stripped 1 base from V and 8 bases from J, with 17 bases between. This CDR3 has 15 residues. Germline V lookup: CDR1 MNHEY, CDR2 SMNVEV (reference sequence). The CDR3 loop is CASSLYTYSAGEAFF. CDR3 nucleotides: TGTGCCAGCAGTTTATATACGTATAGTGCAGGAGAAGCTTTCTTT.

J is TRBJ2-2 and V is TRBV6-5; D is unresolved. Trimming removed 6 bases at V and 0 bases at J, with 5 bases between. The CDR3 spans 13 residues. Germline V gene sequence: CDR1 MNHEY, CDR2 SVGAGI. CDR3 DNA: TGTGCCAGCAGGGCAGCGAACACCGGGGAGCTGTTTTTT. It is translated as CASRAANTGELFF.

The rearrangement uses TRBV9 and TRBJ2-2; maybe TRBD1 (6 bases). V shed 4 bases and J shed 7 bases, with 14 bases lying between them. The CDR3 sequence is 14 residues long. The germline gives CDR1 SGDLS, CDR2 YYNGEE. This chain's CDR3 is CASSYQGTGGELFF. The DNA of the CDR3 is TGTGCCAGCAGCTACCAGGGGACGGGCGGGGAGCTGTTTTTT.

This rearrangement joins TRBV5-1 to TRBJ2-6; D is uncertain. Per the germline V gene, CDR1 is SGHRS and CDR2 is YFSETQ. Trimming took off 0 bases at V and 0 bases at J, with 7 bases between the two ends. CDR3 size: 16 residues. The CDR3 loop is CASSLGSLSGANVLTF. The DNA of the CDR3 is TGCGCCAGCAGCTTGGGGTCCCTCTCTGGGGCCAACGTCCTGACTTTC.

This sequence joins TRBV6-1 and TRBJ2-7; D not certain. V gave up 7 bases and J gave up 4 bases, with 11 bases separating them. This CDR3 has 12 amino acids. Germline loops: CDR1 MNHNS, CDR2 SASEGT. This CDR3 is CASTPRRYEQYF. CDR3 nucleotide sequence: TGTGCCAGCACCCCAAGGCGATACGAGCAGTACTTC.

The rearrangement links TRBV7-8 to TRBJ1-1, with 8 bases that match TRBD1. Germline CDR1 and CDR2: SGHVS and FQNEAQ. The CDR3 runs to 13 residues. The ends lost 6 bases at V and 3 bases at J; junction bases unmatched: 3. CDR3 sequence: CASRRQGYTEAFF. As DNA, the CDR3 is TGTGCCAGCAGAAGACAGGGGTACACTGAAGCTTTCTTT.

The CDR3 DNA sequence: TGTGCCAGCAGTGTAGTAAGCGGGGGGCCCAGCACAGATACGCAGTATTTT. Its translation: CASSVVSGGPSTDTQYF. This rearrangement joins TRBV2 to TRBJ2-3; 9 nucleotides match TRBD2. The V gene's germline CDR1 is SNHLY and CDR2 FYNNEI. J was trimmed by 0 bases and V by 4 bases; bases with no gene match: 8. This CDR3 region has 17 residues.

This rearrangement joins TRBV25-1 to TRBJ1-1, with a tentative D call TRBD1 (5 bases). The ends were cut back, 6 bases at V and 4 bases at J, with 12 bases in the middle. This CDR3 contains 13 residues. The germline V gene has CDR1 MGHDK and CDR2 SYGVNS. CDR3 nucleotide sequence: TGTGCCAGCAGCCAGGGACTCCTCACTGAAGCTTTCTTT. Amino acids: CASSQGLLTEAFF.

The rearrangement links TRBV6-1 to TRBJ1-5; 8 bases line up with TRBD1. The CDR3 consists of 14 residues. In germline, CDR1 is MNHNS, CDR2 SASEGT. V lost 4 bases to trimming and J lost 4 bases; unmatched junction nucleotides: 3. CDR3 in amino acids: CASSGGQVNQPQHF. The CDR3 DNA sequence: TGTGCCAGCAGTGGGGGACAGGTAAATCAGCCCCAGCATTTT.

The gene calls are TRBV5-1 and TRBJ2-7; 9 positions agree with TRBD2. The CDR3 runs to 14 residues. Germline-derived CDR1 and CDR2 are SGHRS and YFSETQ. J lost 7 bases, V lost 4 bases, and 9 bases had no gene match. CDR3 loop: CASSPGGLAGEQYF. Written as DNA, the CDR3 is TGCGCCAGCAGCCCCGGAGGCCTAGCGGGGGAGCAGTACTTC.

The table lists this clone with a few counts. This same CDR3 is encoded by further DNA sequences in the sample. In DNA, the CDR3 is TGTGCCAGCAGCGTAGGGCCGAACAATGAGCAGTTCTTC. This sequence encodes CASSVGPNNEQFF. This sequence joins TRBV9 and TRBJ2-1; no reliable D call. The CDR3 totals 13 residues. The V end lost 0 bases, the J end lost 5 bases, and 6 bases lay between the germline ends. Germline CDR1 and CDR2: SGDLS and YYNGEE.

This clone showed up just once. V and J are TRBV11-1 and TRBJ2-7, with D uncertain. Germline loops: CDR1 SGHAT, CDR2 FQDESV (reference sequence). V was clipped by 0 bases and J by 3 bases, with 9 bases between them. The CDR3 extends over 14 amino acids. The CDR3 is CASSLALYSYEQYF. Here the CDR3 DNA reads TGTGCCAGCAGCTTAGCGTTGTATAGCTACGAGCAGTACTTC.

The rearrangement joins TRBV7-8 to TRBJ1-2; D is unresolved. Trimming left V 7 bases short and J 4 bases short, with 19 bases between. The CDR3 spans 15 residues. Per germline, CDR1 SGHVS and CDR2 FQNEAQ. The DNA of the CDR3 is TGTGCCAGCACCCCCGGGCTGGGGATGGGCTATGGCTACACCTTC. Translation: CASTPGLGMGYGYTF.

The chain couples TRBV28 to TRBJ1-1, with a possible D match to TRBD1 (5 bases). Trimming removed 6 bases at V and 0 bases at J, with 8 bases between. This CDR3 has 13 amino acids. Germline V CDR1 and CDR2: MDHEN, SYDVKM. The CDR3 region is CASSRALNTEAFF. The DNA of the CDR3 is TGTGCCAGCAGCAGGGCCTTGAACACTGAAGCTTTCTTT.

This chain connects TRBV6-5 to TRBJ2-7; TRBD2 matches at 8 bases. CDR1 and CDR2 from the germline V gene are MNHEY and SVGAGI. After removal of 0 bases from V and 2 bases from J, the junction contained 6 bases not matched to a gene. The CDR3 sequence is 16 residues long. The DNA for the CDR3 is TGTGCCAGCAGTTACTCTCGGGGGGGACGCCCCTACGAGCAGTACTTC. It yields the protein CASSYSRGGRPYEQYF.